This T cell receptor (beta chain) originates from a study of PD-1 blockade in mismatch repair-deficient tumors. Every patient had mismatch repair deficiency by PCR or immunohistochemistry. A few pembrolizumab responders had their TCRs sequenced. CDR3 size: 14 residues. Per germline, CDR1 LNHDA and CDR2 SQIVND (reference sequence). V gave up 7 bases and J gave up 4 bases; unmatched junction bases: 7. Some clones are missing from TCRdb's copy, which holds only in-frame ones; the method was immunoSEQ multiplex PCR. This table holds 20,000 to 25,000 clones, 84% found once. This receptor was taken from an adult with mismatch repair-deficient cancer. The rearrangement uses TRBV19 and TRBJ2-7; 10 bases are a match to TRBD1. Material: peripheral blood, obtained 2 weeks after starting pembrolizumab. The CDR3 DNA sequence: TGTGCCAGTACTAAGGGACAGGGGAAGTACGAGCAGTACTTC. Protein product: CASTKGQGKYEQYF.